The 15 T cell receptor beta chains presented below share a single source sample, sequenced in a study of blood T cell repertoires in COVID-19. Using immunoSEQ multiplex PCR, the repertoire was profiled, and TCRdb retains in-frame clones only, with some absent. The data contain more than 250,000 clones, over 75% of them singletons. The sample taken for sequencing was peripheral blood. The receptors come from a human donor in a cohort sampled during active COVID-19.

The J gene is TRBJ2-3, the V gene TRBV9; 8 bases align to TRBD1. From germline, CDR1 is SGDLS and CDR2 YYNGEE. J lost 3 bases, V lost 2 bases, and 5 bases had no gene match. CDR3 length: 15 residues. CDR3 protein: CASSVGQGGTDTQYF. DNA for the CDR3: TGTGCCAGCAGCGTCGGACAGGGAGGAACAGATACGCAGTATTTT.

This clone was recorded once. CDR3 amino acids: CASSLLGANNSGNTIYF. The CDR3 coding sequence is TGCGCCAGCAGCTTGTTAGGGGCCAATAACTCTGGAAACACCATATATTTT. The chain recombines TRBV5-1 with TRBJ1-3, with a tentative D call TRBD1 (5 bases). Trimming stripped 1 base from V and 0 bases from J, with 14 bases between. The CDR3 totals 17 residues. The germline gives CDR1 SGHRS, CDR2 YFSETQ.

The chain is built from TRBV9 and TRBJ2-5; D is possibly TRBD2 (5 bases). The CDR3 runs to 13 residues. V was trimmed by 4 bases and J by 4 bases, leaving 11 bases between them. The V gene's germline CDR1 is SGDLS and CDR2 YYNGEE. Here the CDR3 DNA reads TGTGCCAGCAGCCTGGAGGCGGGAGAGACCCAGTACTTC. Protein product: CASSLEAGETQYF.

The rearrangement joins TRBV6-6 to TRBJ1-5, with a possible D match to TRBD1 (5 bases). CDR1 and CDR2 (germline): MNHNY, SVGAGI (reference sequence). V lost 6 bases to trimming and J lost 5 bases, with 17 bases between them. The CDR3 spans 15 residues. CDR3 region: CASRIQGFWHQPQHF. The CDR3 bases are TGTGCCAGCAGGATTCAGGGTTTCTGGCATCAGCCCCAGCATTTT.

The V and J genes are TRBV7-2 and TRBJ2-1; D is perhaps TRBD1 (5 bases). Per germline, CDR1 SGHTA and CDR2 FQGNSA. Between the trimmed V and J ends, which lost 4 bases and 6 bases, there was a span of 19 bases. The CDR3 is 16 amino acids. CDR3 DNA: TGTGCCAGCAGCTCCCGAATAGGTAAAGGGGCCAATGAGCAGTTCTTC. It codes for CASSSRIGKGANEQFF. The complete variable domain, with remaining parts taken from reference TRBV7-2 and TRBJ2-1, reads GAGVSQSPSNKVTEKGKDVELRCDPISGHTALYWYRQSLGQGLEFLIYFQGNSAPDKSGLPSDRFSAERTGGSVSTLTIQRTQQEDSAVYLCASSSRIGKGANEQFFGPGTRLTVL.

This clone was detected many times. This chain links TRBV27 with TRBJ2-7; TRBD1 matches 7 bases. Trimming at V came to 4 bases and at J to 3 bases, leaving 6 bases not matched to a gene. Germline-derived CDR1 and CDR2 are MNHEY and SMNVEV (reference sequence). The CDR3 covers 14 residues. The CDR3 region has the DNA TGTGCCAGCAGTTCGGGACAGTCAATCTACGAGCAGTACTTC. Residues: CASSSGQSIYEQYF.

The chain recombines TRBV19 with TRBJ2-1, with TRBD1 identical over 7 bases. Unmatched junction bases numbered 9, after V lost 9 bases and J lost 4 bases. CDR1 is LNHDA, CDR2 SQIVND, per germline (reference sequence). The CDR3 extends over 14 amino acids. The CDR3 nucleotides are TGTGCCAGCCGAACAGGGGCCTCATACAATGAGCAGTTCTTC. Translated: CASRTGASYNEQFF.

V gene TRBV10-3 combines with J gene TRBJ1-4; 8 positions match TRBD1. The CDR3 loop spans 13 amino acids. Germline loops: CDR1 ENHRY, CDR2 SYGVKD. Trimming took 6 bases from V and 3 from J; bases not matched to a gene: 0. The CDR3 nucleotides read TGTGCCATCAGGGGACAGGCTAATGAAAAACTGTTTTTT. It codes for CAIRGQANEKLFF.

The chain recombines TRBV5-1 with TRBJ2-3, with 8 bases identical to TRBD1. Per germline, CDR1 SGHRS and CDR2 YFSETQ. The CDR3 has 15 residues. The trim removed 4 bases at V and 4 bases at J, leaving 8 bases unmatched. The CDR3, as DNA: TGCGCCAGCAGCCCCGACAGGGGTAGCGCAGATACGCAGTATTTT. This encodes CASSPDRGSADTQYF.

This chain uses TRBV6-5 with TRBJ2-1; TRBD2 agrees at 9 bases. The CDR3 has 14 amino acids. V dropped 0 bases and J dropped 13; count of bases not matched to a gene: 7. Germline V lookup: CDR1 MNHEY, CDR2 SVGAGI. The CDR3: CASSYSGRRGGQFF. The CDR3 DNA follows: TGTGCCAGCAGTTACTCCGGGAGGCGGGGGGGCCAGTTCTTC.

The rearrangement links TRBV5-1 to TRBJ2-7; 14 nucleotides line up with TRBD2. The ends lost 2 bases at V and 0 bases at J; junction bases unmatched: 4. This CDR3 comprises 17 residues. The germline V gene has CDR1 SGHRS and CDR2 YFSETQ. The CDR3 coding sequence is TGCGCCAGCAGCTTCGGACTAGCGGGAGGCCTCTCCTACGAGCAGTACTTC. Its protein is CASSFGLAGGLSYEQYF.

The J gene is TRBJ1-1, the V gene TRBV10-2, with TRBD1 as a possible D gene (5 bases). The CDR3 contains 12 residues. The V gene's germline CDR1 is WSHSY and CDR2 SAAADI. V was trimmed by 3 bases and J by 5 bases, leaving 7 bases between them. The CDR3 reads CASSDRGTEAFF. DNA for the CDR3: TGCGCCAGCAGTGATCGGGGGACTGAAGCTTTCTTT.

The chain combines TRBV5-1 with TRBJ2-3, with D possibly being TRBD2 (6 bases). Germline V gene data show CDR1 as SGHRS and CDR2 as YFSETQ. Trimming shortened V by 3 bases and J by 5 bases, and 16 bases separated the two germline ends. There are 15 residues in the CDR3. CDR3 sequence reads: CASSSVPGLVDTQYF. The CDR3 bases are TGCGCCAGCAGCTCCGTCCCGGGACTGGTAGATACGCAGTATTTT.

The rearrangement joins TRBV12-3 or TRBV12-4 to TRBJ1-5; D ambiguous. This CDR3 has 13 residues. The V gene lost 6 bases and the J gene lost 7 bases, with 13 bases spanning the gap. This chain's CDR3 is CASSPQMKQPQHF. In DNA form, the CDR3 reads TGTGCCAGCAGCCCCCAGATGAAACAGCCCCAGCATTTT.

CDR3 sequence reads: CSVEKRHFYNEQFF. The CDR3 DNA reads as TGCAGCGTTGAAAAGCGTCACTTCTACAATGAGCAGTTCTTC. The V gene is TRBV29-1, the J gene TRBJ2-1; D call uncertain. The CDR3 is 14 residues long. Germline CDR1 and CDR2: SQVTM and ANQGSEA. Trimming removed 2 bases at V and 3 bases at J, with 11 bases between.